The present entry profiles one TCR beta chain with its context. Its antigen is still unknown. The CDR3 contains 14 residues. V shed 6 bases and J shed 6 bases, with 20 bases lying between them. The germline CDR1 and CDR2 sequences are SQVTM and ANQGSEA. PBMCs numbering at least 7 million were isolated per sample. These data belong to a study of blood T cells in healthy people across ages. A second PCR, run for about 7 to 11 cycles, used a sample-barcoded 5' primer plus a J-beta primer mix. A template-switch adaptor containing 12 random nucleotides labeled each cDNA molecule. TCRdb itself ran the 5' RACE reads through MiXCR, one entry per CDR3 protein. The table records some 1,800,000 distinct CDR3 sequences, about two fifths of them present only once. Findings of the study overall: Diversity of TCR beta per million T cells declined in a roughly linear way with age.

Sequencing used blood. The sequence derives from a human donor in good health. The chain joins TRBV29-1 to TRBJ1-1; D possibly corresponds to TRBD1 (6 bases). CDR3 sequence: CSVRPPGVLSEAFF. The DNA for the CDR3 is TGCAGCGTCAGACCCCCAGGGGTTCTATCTGAAGCTTTCTTT. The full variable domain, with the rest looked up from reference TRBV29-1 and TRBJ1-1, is SAVISQKPSRDICQRGTSLTIQCQVDSQVTMMFWYRQQPGQSLTLIATANQGSEATYESGFVIDKFPISRPNLTFSTLTVSNMSPEDSSIYLCSVRPPGVLSEAFFGQGTRLTVV.